The clone carrying this T cell receptor (beta chain) was detected ten times or more. What it binds is not known. It was with a sample-barcoded 5' primer and a J-beta primer mix that a second PCR of roughly 6 to 11 cycles was run. Each TCR beta cDNA got a 12-nucleotide random molecular identifier. Via MiXCR, TCRdb re-called the 5' RACE reads, giving one row per CDR3 protein. Among under 1,000,000 distinct CDR3 sequences listed, 46% were seen once. The sample is drawn from a study of blood T cells in healthy people across ages. The wider study: Per two T cells, about one barcoded beta molecule was captured through template switching.

General study points: Investigators treated diversity estimates from one million T cells as underestimates.

V dropped 6 bases and J dropped 8; count of bases not matched to a gene: 10. This CDR3 has 13 residues. In germline, CDR1 is DFQATT, CDR2 SNEGSKA (reference sequence). Samples had at least 6.5 million PBMCs isolated from them. The source of this sequence is an elderly man in good health. The sample was blood. The V and J genes are TRBV20-1 and TRBJ1-2, with 9 positions matching TRBD1. The CDR3 sequence is CSAHVGTGPGYTF. CDR3 DNA: TGCAGTGCCCACGTAGGGACAGGGCCCGGCTACACCTTC.